This TCR beta chain was profiled in a study of patients and donors after allogeneic stem cell transplantation. Only a few counts were recorded for this clonotype. TCRdb called the RT-PCR reads again in MiXCR, with one record for every CDR3 protein. The sample holds about 960,000 distinct CDR3 sequences, about a sixth seen once. Trimming took 2 bases from V and 7 from J, leaving 11 bases between them. This CDR3 has 14 residues. The chain has TRBV12-3 or TRBV12-4 and TRBJ1-4; D is undetermined. The sequenced sample consisted of blood, either unsorted or a sorted T cell fraction (not recorded which). The clonotype comes from a human donor who was either an allogeneic HSCT recipient or a stem cell or donor lymphocyte infusion donor (not recorded which). It is not recorded whose cells these are; they may come from a transplant donor. The CDR3 sequence is CASSLSAKGEKLFF. For the CDR3, the DNA is TGTGCCAGCAGTTTATCGGCAAAAGGTGAAAAACTGTTTTTT.